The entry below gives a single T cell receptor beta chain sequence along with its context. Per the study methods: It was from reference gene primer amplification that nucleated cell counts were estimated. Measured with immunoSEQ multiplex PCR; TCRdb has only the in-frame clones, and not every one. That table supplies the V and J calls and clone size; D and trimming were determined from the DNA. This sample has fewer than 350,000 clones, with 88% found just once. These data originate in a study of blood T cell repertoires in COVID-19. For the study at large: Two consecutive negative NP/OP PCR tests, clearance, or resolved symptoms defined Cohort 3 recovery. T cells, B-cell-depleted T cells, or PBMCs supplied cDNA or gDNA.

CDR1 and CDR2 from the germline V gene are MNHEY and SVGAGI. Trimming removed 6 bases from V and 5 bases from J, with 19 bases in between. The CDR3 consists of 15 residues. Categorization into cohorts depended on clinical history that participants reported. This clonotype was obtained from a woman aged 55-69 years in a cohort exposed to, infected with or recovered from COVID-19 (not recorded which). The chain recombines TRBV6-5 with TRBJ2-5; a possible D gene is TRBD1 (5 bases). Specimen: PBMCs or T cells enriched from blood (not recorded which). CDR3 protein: CASSTGFNPGETQYF. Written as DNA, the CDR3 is TGTGCCAGCAGCACCGGGTTCAACCCAGGGGAGACCCAGTACTTC.